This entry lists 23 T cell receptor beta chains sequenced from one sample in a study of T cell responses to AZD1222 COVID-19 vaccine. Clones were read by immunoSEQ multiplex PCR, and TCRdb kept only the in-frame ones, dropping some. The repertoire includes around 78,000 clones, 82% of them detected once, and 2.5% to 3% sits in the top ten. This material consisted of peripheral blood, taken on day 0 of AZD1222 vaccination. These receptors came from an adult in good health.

Here the CDR3 reads CASSESAGLYGYTF. CDR3 sequence (DNA): TGTGCCAGCAGTGAATCGGCAGGTCTCTATGGCTACACCTTC. The V and J genes are TRBV25-1 and TRBJ1-2, with no clear D. The length of the CDR3 is 14 residues. V lost 1 base and J 4 bases, leaving 10 bases between the germline ends. CDR1 MGHDK and CDR2 SYGVNS come from the germline V gene.

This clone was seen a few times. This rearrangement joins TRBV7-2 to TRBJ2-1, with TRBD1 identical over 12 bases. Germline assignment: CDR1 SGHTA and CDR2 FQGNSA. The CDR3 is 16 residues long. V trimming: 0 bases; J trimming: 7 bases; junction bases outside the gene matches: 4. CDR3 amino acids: CASSLAGQGALNEQFF. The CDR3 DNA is TGTGCCAGCAGCTTAGCGGGACAGGGGGCATTAAATGAGCAGTTCTTC.

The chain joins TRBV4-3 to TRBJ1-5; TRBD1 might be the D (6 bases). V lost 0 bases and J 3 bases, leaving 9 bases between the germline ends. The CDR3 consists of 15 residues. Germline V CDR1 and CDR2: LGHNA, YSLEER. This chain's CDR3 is CASSQEWDTNQPQHF. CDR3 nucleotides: TGCGCCAGCAGCCAAGAGTGGGACACCAATCAGCCCCAGCATTTT.

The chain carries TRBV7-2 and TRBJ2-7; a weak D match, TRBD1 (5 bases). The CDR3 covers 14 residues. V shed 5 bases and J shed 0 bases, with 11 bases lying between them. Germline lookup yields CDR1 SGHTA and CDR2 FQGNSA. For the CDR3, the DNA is TGTGCCAGCAGCCTTACAGGTAGCTCCTACGAGCAGTACTTC. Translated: CASSLTGSSYEQYF.

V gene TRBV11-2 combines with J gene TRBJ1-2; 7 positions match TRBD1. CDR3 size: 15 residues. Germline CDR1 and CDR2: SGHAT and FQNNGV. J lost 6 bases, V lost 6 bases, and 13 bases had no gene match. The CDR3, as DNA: TGTGCCAGCAGTCCCCGAGGGGGCTGGGGGGATGGCTACACCTTC. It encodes CASSPRGGWGDGYTF.

The CDR3 loop is CASSPRAGVHEQFF. The CDR3 coding sequence is TGTGCCAGCAGCCCCCGAGCGGGGGTCCATGAGCAGTTCTTC. The J gene is TRBJ2-1, the V gene TRBV3-1 (or the pseudogene TRBV3-2), with 8 nucleotides matching TRBD2. The CDR3 spans 14 residues. J gave up 8 bases and V 4 bases, and 7 bases lay outside the gene matches. Germline-derived CDR1 and CDR2 are LGHDT and YNNKEL (reference sequence).

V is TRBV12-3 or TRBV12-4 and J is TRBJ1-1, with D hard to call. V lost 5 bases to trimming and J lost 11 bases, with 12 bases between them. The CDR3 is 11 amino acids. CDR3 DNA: TGTGCCAGCAGTCCCCATGTGGAGGCTTTCTTT. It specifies CASSPHVEAFF.

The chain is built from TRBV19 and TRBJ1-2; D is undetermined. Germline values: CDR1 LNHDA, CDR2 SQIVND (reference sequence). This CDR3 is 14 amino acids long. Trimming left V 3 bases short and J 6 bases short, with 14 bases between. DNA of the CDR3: TGTGCCAGTAGTATTCTCACAGCTCCCCATGGCTACACCTTC. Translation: CASSILTAPHGYTF.

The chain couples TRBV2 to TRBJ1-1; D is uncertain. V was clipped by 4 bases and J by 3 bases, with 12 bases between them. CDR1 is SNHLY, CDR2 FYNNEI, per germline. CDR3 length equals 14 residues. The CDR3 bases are TGTGCCAGCAGTGCGATTACAGCGGACACTGAAGCTTTCTTT. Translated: CASSAITADTEAFF.

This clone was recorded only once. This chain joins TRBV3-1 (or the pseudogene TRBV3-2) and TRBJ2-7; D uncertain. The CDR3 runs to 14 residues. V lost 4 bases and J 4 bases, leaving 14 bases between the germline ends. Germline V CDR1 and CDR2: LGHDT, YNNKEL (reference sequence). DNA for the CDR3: TGTGCCAGCAGCCTTCTACTGGGCCTGTACGAGCAGTACTTC. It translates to CASSLLLGLYEQYF.

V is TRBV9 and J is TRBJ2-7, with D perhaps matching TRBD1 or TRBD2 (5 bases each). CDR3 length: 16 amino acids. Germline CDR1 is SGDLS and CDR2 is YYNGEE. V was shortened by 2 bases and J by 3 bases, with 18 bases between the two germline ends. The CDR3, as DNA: TGTGCCAGCAGCGTGTCAGGGAACGCGGGTCTCTACGAGCAGTACTTC. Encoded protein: CASSVSGNAGLYEQYF.

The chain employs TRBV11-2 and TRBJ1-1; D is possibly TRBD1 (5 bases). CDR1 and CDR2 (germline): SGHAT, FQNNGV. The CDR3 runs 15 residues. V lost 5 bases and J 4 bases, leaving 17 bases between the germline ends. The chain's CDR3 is CASSPPGPTSTEAFF. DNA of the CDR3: TGTGCCAGCAGCCCACCGGGACCGACGAGCACTGAAGCTTTCTTT.

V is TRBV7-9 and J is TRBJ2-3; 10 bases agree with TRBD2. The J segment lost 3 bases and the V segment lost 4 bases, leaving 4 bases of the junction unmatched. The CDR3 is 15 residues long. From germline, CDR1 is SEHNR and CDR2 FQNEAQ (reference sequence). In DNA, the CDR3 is TGTGCCAGCAGCTGGTTGACTAGCGGGACAGATACGCAGTATTTT. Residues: CASSWLTSGTDTQYF.

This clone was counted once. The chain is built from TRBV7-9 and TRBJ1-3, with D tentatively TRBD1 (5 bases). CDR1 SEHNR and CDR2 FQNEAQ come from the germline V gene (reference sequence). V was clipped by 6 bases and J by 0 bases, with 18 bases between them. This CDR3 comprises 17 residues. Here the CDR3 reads CASSPPPQAPSGNTIYF. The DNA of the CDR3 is TGTGCCAGCAGTCCACCCCCACAGGCCCCCTCTGGAAACACCATATATTTT.

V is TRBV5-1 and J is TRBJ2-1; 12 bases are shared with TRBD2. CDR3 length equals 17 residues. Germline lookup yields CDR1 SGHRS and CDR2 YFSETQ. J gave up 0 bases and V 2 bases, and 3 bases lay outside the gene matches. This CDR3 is CASSLLAGGSSYNEQFF. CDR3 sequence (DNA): TGCGCCAGCAGCTTACTAGCGGGAGGAAGCTCCTACAATGAGCAGTTCTTC.

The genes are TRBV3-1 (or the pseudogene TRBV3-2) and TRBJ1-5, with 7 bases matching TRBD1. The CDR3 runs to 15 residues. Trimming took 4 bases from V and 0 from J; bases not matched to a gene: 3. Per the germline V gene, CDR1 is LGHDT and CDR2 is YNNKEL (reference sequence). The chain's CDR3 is CASSLRGNSNQPQHF. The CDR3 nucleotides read TGTGCCAGCAGCCTCAGGGGGAATAGCAATCAGCCCCAGCATTTT.

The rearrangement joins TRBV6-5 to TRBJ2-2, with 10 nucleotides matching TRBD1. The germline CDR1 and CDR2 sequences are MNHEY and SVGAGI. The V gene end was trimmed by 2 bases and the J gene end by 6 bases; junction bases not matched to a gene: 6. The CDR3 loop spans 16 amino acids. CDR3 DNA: TGTGCCAGCAGTTACGGACAGGGGGAGTACGCCGGGGAGCTGTTTTTT. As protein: CASSYGQGEYAGELFF.

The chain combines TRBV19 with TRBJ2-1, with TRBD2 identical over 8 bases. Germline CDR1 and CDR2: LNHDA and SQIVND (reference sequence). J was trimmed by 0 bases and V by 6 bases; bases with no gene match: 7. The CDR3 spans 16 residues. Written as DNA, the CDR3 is TGTGCCAGTAGCACAAATCGGGGGGGCTCCTACAATGAGCAGTTCTTC. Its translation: CASSTNRGGSYNEQFF.

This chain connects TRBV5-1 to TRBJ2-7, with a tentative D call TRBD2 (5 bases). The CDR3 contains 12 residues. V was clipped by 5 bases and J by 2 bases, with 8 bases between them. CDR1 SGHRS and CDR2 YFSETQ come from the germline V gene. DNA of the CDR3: TGCGCCAGCAGGAGGGAAACCTACGAGCAGTACTTC. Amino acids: CASRRETYEQYF.

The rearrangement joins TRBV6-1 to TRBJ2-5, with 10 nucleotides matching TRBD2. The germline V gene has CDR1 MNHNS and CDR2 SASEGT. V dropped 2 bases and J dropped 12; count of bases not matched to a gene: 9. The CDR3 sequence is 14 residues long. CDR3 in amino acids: CASSETASGRMEYF. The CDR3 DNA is TGTGCCAGCAGTGAAACCGCTAGCGGGAGAATGGAGTACTTC.

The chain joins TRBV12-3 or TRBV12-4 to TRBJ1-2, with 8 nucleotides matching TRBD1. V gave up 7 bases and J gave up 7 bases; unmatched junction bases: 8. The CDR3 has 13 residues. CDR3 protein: CASTADRASGYTF. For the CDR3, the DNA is TGTGCCAGCACCGCGGACAGGGCAAGTGGCTACACCTTC.

The CDR3 DNA reads TGTGCCAGTAGTGACCGGGCCGCAAAGTCCTACAATGAGCAGTTCTTC. Its translation is CASSDRAAKSYNEQFF. V is TRBV19 and J is TRBJ2-1; no reliable D call. The V gene lost 5 bases and the J gene lost 1 base, with 15 bases spanning the gap. CDR3 length: 16 amino acids. CDR1 and CDR2 from the germline V gene are LNHDA and SQIVND (reference sequence).

CDR3 nucleotides: TGTGCCAGTAGTACCCCGGGGAGGGGAAGCACTGAAGCTTTCTTT. Residues: CASSTPGRGSTEAFF. The chain uses TRBV19 and TRBJ1-1, with a possible D match to TRBD1 (5 bases). The CDR3 spans 15 residues. CDR1 and CDR2 (germline): LNHDA, SQIVND (reference sequence). The V gene lost 4 bases and the J gene lost 4 bases, with 16 bases spanning the gap.